Sequencing of this T cell receptor beta chain was carried out in a study of cytomegalovirus exposure and HLA in healthy donors (dated by TCRdb to 2017 to 2019). A note on the overall study: An earlier analysis of some 620 of the donors reported approximately 260 Gb of sequence data and around 120 million unique TCR beta sequences obtained from around 170 million T cells. An early release covering 500 to 750 HLA-typed donors comprised around 300 gigabases of sequencing data and around 80 million unique TCR sequences. The genetic ancestry cluster associated with self-reported Caucasian donors included about 84% of the 300 to 450 genotyped donors. The study aimed to test whether signatures of past pathogen exposure could be identified by cataloging public T cell receptors. The study profiled the T cell repertoires of under 850 subjects by immunosequencing and related them to cytomegalovirus serostatus. A separate validation cohort of 90 to 150 different subjects was used in addition to the roughly 720-subject first cohort. To predict cytomegalovirus infection status, the study brought together high-throughput TCR immunosequencing, statistical association of individual TCRs with disease status, and machine learning. In a later analysis, previously published TCR beta repertoires from 666 donors were re-analyzed and high-resolution HLA genotyping was added so that TCR occurrence patterns could be studied. Rather than drawing on any new phenotypic data, the later analysis identified candidate immune exposures from TCR beta sequences and the way those sequences occurred across donors. An earlier analysis of 500 to 650 of the donors applied high-throughput TCR beta sequencing to assess whether each TCR beta V gene segment acted as functional or pseudogenic. Donor age, sex, ethnicity and CMV serostatus were collected together with the repertoire data. A later genetic analysis used genome-wide SNP genotypes for about 65% of the roughly 700 donors, treating that subset as a discovery cohort. All discovery cohort repertoires had been generated using a single sequencing platform. Both class I and class II loci were covered by HLA typing, at four-digit resolution. Typing coverage varied by locus: roughly 620-630 donors for A, B, C, DRB1 and DQB1; approximately 500 for DQA1; about 570 for DPA1; roughly 470 for DPB1. Roughly five DR-DQ haplotypes were handled as single units for association and clustering, since linkage in the cohort was strong. Across approximately 400 genotyped donors of the cohort, an average of approximately 220,000 unique TCR beta nucleotide sequences per donor were sequenced, and roughly a sixth of those sequences were non-productive.

This clone occurred once. No cognate antigen has been identified for it. No much larger clonotype is one base removed from it; base qualities were not supplied. The paper's findings and limits, for the study overall: Three of the identified cytomegalovirus-associated TCR beta chains were confirmed in vitro to be specific for cytomegalovirus antigens. For the cohort, immune exposure information was limited to CMV serostatus. Broadly in line with IMGT annotations, most TCR beta V segments showed up in productive rearrangements about 87% or about 30% of the time in an earlier analysis of some 590 of the donors. Most TCR sequences were observed very rarely across donors, whereas some public TCRs were present in many individuals. According to a later analysis, most CMV-associated TCR beta chains appeared to be HLA-restricted, and the HLA associations seemed to be driven largely by CMV exposure. At a false discovery rate of 0.05, a later analysis linked some 18,000 TCR beta sequences to specific HLA alleles. Some IMGT-functional V segments, including TRBV6-2 and TRBV6-3, could not be told apart with the 87-base-pair reads, so those segments were excluded. The sequencing pipeline was judged likely to have produced a cluster of highly shared sequence variants as a technical artifact. An association between a missense DCLRE1C variant and V-gene and J-gene trimming of TCR beta chains was found in a later genetic analysis and replicated in an independent cohort. The study gave a list of 150 to 200 TCR beta chains associated with cytomegalovirus. Linkage disequilibrium might explain the correlated functional status among segregating V segments, but an unknown experimental factor could not be ruled out. According to a later genetic analysis, donors in an Asian-associated ancestry cluster had fewer N-insertions in productive TCRs than the roughly 660-donor mean. Assigning TCR associations to individual alleles was difficult when HLA alleles, especially DR and DQ, strongly co-occurred. In a later analysis, HLA-associated TCR beta chains showed more clonal expansion and lower generation probabilities than non-associated chains that were equally common. According to a later analysis, TCR association rates differed among HLA loci, with DRB1 alleles showing the most associated TCRs and HLA-C alleles showing the fewest. The classifier was reported to diagnose cytomegalovirus status with high specificity and sensitivity in both the original and validation cohorts. The cohort was sequenced for TCR beta chains only, and without alpha or paired-chain data the features that could be detected were limited. In a later analysis, several top co-occurrence clusters were reported to appear linked to parvovirus B19, influenza, CMV and Epstein-Barr virus. According to the authors, the approach could potentially be generalized to other disease states and immunological phenotypes. Because counts were too low, about 15 rarely observed V segments, including chromosome 9 orphons, were left out of the earlier analysis of 587 of the donors. The presence/absence analyses assumed that sequencing depth was roughly uniform across donors, and that assumption may not be true. A further reported finding was that TCR beta sequences accurately predicted the HLA-A and HLA-B alleles for most subjects in the first cohort. Because HLA typing was unavailable for some donors at each locus, only the typed subset was used in association tests.

Libraries were prepared through the immunoSEQ multiplex PCR assay. For the multiplex PCR, a mixture combining 60 forward primers for TCR Vbeta segments and 13 reverse primers for TCR Jbeta segments was used. A multiplex PCR assay on genomic DNA amplified the CDR3 region of rearranged TCR beta genes. Amplified TCR beta libraries were sequenced as 87-base-pair reads on the Illumina HiSeq System. Per the authors' processing: In a later analysis, tens of millions of unique TCR beta chains were counted across the 500 to 850 repertoires, and approximately 11 million of these chains were shared by at least two donors. Raw reads were error-corrected and collapsed into unique sequences with a nearest-neighbor algorithm that merged closely related sequences to remove PCR and sequencing errors. To assign V, D and J gene segments, CDR3 sequences were aligned to IMGT reference sequences. Each retained sequence needed at least a six-nucleotide match to both a V gene segment and a J gene segment. Rearrangements were classified as productive when the CDR3 lacked stop codons and remained in frame with V and J, and all other rearrangements were classified as non-productive. CDR3 was defined by IMGT convention, running from the second conserved V-encoded cysteine to the conserved J-encoded phenylalanine. In an earlier analysis of more than 550 of the donors, sequences lacking an unambiguous match to a single V gene segment were excluded. In an earlier analysis of some 590 of the donors, a V segment was called functional when productive rearrangements were above 56.7%, and segregating when the standard deviation between donors exceeded 5%. A statistical classification framework was built for diagnosing cytomegalovirus status from the catalog of TCR beta chain sequences. A later analysis assigned V and J genes by comparing TCR nucleotide sequences with IMGT/GENE-DB human TR gene sequences. Using the TCRdist pipeline, a later analysis assigned CDR3 sequences along with most-parsimonious VDJ recombination scenarios. A later analysis defined each TCR beta chain by its CDR3 amino acid sequence plus V-gene family, and excluded reads lacking a unique V-gene family. A later analysis removed several hundred highly shared, low-generation-probability nucleotide sequences to deal with suspected cross-contamination and a sequencing artifact. For each public chain, a later analysis derived a clonal expansion index from normalized ranks of inferred template counts within each repertoire. In a later analysis, generation probabilities were computed with a VDJ recombination model fitted to out-of-frame rearrangements, and the resulting probabilities were checked against IGoR. In a later analysis, hypergeometric tests were used to score TCR-TCR, TCR-HLA and TCR-CMV co-occurrence, with a repertoire-size bias correction applied to TCR pairs. In a later analysis, false discovery rates were estimated by permuting HLA or CMV assignments 20 times. In a later analysis, co-occurring TCRs were grouped using DBSCAN, with TCRdist sequence similarity added in when clustering inside HLA-allele-positive subsets. Repertoires with fewer than 30,000 or more than 120,000 public chains were left out of co-occurrence clustering, as were a handful of repertoires with anomalous nucleotide sharing. This immuneACCESS table, as held by TCRdb, lists in-frame sequences with V and J called but not all clones. Of the missing ones, under half trace to an unresolved V gene in checked studies; the others have no known cause. V and J calls and clone size follow that table, whereas D and trimming were derived from the DNA. Within this sample are approximately 240,000 clones, with approximately 84% of them counted one time only. The ten largest clones capture over 0.5% of the sample.

In total, approximately 610 healthy bone marrow donors made up the cohort. All cohort members were sampled while nominally healthy, although unrecorded immune exposures were likely present. The donor tested CMV seronegative and was one of the 352 seronegative cohort members. Each donor provided a peripheral blood sample, and peripheral blood mononuclear cells were used for TCR beta sequencing. The Qiagen DNeasy Blood Extraction Kit was used to extract genomic DNA from the blood cell samples. As encoded in the germline V gene, CDR1 is SGDLS while CDR2 is YYNGEE. After removal of 2 bases from V and 2 bases from J, the junction retains 5 bases not matched to a gene. The cysteine opens and the phenylalanine closes a CDR3 of 15 amino acids. Of the read, only the CDR3 DNA is kept; its 45 bases are in frame from base 1.

The clonotype was recovered from a woman in her thirties or forties in good health and CMV-seronegative. This chain joins TRBV9 to TRBJ1-1, with 8 middle bases fitting TRBD1. Specimen: PBMCs. The nucleotide sequence is TGTGCCAGCAGCGTCGGGGACAGGATAAACACTGAAGCTTTCTTT. Its protein product is CASSVGDRINTEAFF.